The source of this TCR beta chain is a study of cytomegalovirus exposure and HLA in healthy donors. The overall study: Ancestry clustering placed about 80% of approximately 420 genotyped donors in the Caucasian-associated cluster. Study-level points and caveats: Rarity characterized most TCR sequences, yet some public TCRs appeared in many donors. Links to common viral pathogens appeared, in a later analysis, for several of the most significant clusters.

A single count supports this clone. The antigen is not known. PCR primers comprised 60 Vbeta and 13 Jbeta primers. Generated by immunoSEQ multiplex PCR, the TCRdb table keeps only in-frame clones and is missing some. Of fewer than 250,000 clones listed, 60% to 80% are singletons. Trimming removed 7 bases at V and 0 bases at J, with 17 bases between. Germline loops: CDR1 MNHEY, CDR2 SMNVEV (reference sequence). This CDR3 is built from 16 residues. The chain carries TRBV27 and TRBJ2-3, with D unresolved. The TCR originated in a male donor in good health and CMV-seronegative. The sequenced material came from PBMCs. The CDR3 DNA is TGTGCCAGCACCAACGAACCAGCGCCAAGCACAGATACGCAGTATTTT. Protein product: CASTNEPAPSTDTQYF.